This T cell receptor beta chain is from a study of T cell responses to AZD1222 COVID-19 vaccine. Study outcomes and limitations: Spike-specific TCR repertoires showed rising breadth and depth after two AZD1222 doses.

The CDR3 runs to 15 residues. V lost 7 bases and J lost 7; bases outside the gene matches: 11. Germline-derived CDR1 and CDR2 are SGHKS and YYEKEE (reference sequence). TCRdb's copy holds only in-frame clones and misses some; the assay was immunoSEQ multiplex PCR. The sample holds around 140,000 clones; approximately 85% are singletons and the top ten take less than 9.5%. Turning to this clone: Its antigen is unknown.

This chain connects TRBV5-5 to TRBJ2-1; TRBD1 matches 10 bases. The receptor was derived from an adult who received the MenACWY meningococcal vaccine as a control. The input for sequencing was peripheral blood, taken 28 days after the second dose of the MenACWY control vaccine. The DNA of the CDR3 is TGTGCCAGCCGTAAGGACCGGGACAGGGGAAATGAGCAGTTCTTC. It is translated as CASRKDRDRGNEQFF.